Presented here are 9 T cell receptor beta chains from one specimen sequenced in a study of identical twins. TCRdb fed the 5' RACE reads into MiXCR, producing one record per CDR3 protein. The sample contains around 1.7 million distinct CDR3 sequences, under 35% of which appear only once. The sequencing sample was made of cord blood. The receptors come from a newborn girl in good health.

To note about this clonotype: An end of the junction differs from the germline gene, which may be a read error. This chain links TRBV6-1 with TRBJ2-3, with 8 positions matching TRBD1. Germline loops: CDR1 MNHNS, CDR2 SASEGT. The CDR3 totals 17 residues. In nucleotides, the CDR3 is TGCGCCAGCAGTGTGGGGGCGACAGGGGCATCAAGAGATACGCAGTATTTT. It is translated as CASSVGATGASRDTQYF.

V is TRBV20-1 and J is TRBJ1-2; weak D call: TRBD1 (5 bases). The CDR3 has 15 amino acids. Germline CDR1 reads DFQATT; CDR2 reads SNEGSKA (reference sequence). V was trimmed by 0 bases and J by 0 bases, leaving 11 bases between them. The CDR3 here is CSAREAGRANYGYTF. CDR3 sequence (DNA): TGCAGTGCTAGAGAGGCTGGCAGGGCTAACTATGGCTACACCTTC.

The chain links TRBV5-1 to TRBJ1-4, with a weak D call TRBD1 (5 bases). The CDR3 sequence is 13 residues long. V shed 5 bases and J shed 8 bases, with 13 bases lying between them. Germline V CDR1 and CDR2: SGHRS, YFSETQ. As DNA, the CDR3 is TGCGCCAGCAGTGGGGCCATGGGCGAAAAACTGTTTTTT. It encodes CASSGAMGEKLFF.

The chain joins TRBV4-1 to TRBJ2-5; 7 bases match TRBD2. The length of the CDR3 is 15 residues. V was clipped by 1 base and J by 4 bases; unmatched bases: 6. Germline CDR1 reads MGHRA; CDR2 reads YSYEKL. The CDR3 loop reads CASSQGEGTGETQYF. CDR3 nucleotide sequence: TGCGCCAGCAGCCAAGGGGAGGGGACTGGAGAGACCCAGTACTTC.

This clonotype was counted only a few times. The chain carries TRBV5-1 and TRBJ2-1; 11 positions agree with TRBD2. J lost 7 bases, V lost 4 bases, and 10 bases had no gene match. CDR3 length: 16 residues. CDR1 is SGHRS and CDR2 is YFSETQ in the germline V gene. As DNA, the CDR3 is TGCGCCAGCAGCCCACCGGGACTAGCGGCTAAAAATGAGCAGTTCTTC. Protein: CASSPPGLAAKNEQFF.

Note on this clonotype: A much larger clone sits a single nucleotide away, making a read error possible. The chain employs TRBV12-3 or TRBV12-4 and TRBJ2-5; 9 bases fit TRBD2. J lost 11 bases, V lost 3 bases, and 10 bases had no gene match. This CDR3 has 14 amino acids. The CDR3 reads CASSLGLALEEQYF. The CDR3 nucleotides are TGTGCCAGCAGTTTGGGACTAGCTCTCGAGGAGCAGTACTTC.

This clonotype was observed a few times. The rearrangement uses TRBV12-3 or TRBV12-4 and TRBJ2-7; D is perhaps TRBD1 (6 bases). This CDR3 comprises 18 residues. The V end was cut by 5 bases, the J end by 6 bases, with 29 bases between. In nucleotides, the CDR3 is TGTGCCAGCAGTCGAACCCGTGGGACACAGTTCGGGCGGTCCGAGCAGTACTTC. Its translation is CASSRTRGTQFGRSEQYF.

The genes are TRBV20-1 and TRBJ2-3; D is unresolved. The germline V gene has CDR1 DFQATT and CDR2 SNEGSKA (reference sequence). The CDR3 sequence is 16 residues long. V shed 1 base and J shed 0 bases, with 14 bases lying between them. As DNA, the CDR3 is TGCAGTGCTAGAGGTAGACTGGGGTCTAGCACAGATACGCAGTATTTT. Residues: CSARGRLGSSTDTQYF.

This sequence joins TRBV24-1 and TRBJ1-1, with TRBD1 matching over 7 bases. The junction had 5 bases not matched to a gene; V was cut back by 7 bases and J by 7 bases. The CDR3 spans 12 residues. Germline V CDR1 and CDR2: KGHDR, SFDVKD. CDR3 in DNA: TGTGCCACCAGGGACAGGAACGATGAAGCTTTCTTT. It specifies CATRDRNDEAFF.